Listed here are 19 T cell receptor beta chains from one sample, sequenced in a study of response to subunit inactivated influenza vaccine. Using its own MiXCR run on the RT-PCR reads, TCRdb lists one record per CDR3 protein. Among about 800,000 distinct CDR3 sequences, 21% were seen once, and the ten largest hold 10% to 13%. Sequencing was performed on PBMCs from blood, taken more than 4 days after vaccination. The origin of the receptors is a man aged 50-60 years who received an inactivated influenza vaccine.

This clonotype came up a few times. The chain combines TRBV6-1 with TRBJ1-5; D not certain. The CDR3 sequence is 13 residues long. Germline-derived CDR1 and CDR2 are MNHNS and SASEGT. The V gene lost 5 bases and the J gene lost 0 bases, with 5 bases spanning the gap. The CDR3 sequence: CASSKNSNQPQHF. CDR3 bases: TGTGCCAGCAGTAAGAATAGCAATCAGCCCCAGCATTTT.

V and J are TRBV24-1 and TRBJ2-2, with D perhaps assigned TRBD1 or TRBD2 (5 bases each). From germline, CDR1 is KGHDR and CDR2 SFDVKD. This CDR3 has 18 residues. Trimming took 4 bases from V and 4 from J, leaving 21 bases between them. CDR3 sequence (DNA): TGTGCCACCAGTGACCGTACCTCGGGACGGATGAGCACCGGGGAGCTGTTTTTT. Residues: CATSDRTSGRMSTGELFF.

The chain has TRBV10-3 and TRBJ2-7, with D unclear. This CDR3 contains 11 residues. The germline CDR1 and CDR2 sequences are ENHRY and SYGVKD. Trimming removed 2 bases at V and 7 bases at J, with 6 bases between. CDR3 DNA sequence: TGTGCCATCAGTGAGACCGGAGAGCAGTACTTC. It codes for CAISETGEQYF.

There are a few counts of this clonotype. The J gene is TRBJ2-7, the V gene TRBV29-1, with 8 bases aligning to TRBD2. V was clipped by 6 bases and J by 3 bases; unmatched bases: 13. The CDR3 is 15 amino acids. Germline V CDR1 and CDR2: SQVTM, ANQGSEA. For the CDR3, the DNA is TGCAGCGTCCAAGGGACAACTAGCGGAGTCTACGAGCAGTACTTC. Translating it yields CSVQGTTSGVYEQYF.

There are many counts of this clonotype. V gene TRBV30 combines with J gene TRBJ2-5; the D gene is possibly TRBD2 (6 bases). This CDR3 is 13 amino acids long. Germline lookup yields CDR1 GTSNPN and CDR2 SVGIG (reference sequence). Trimming stripped 3 bases from V and 9 bases from J, with 17 bases between. CDR3 coding DNA: TGTGCCTGGAGGCGGGATCCGAGTGGGGCCCAGTACTTC. This gives the protein CAWRRDPSGAQYF.

This clonotype was detected a few times. The gene calls are TRBV20-1 and TRBJ2-3; 9 bases align to TRBD2. The V gene end was trimmed by 6 bases and the J gene end by 5 bases; junction bases not matched to a gene: 9. CDR3 length equals 14 residues. The germline CDR1 and CDR2 sequences are DFQATT and SNEGSKA (reference sequence). The CDR3 DNA reads as TGCAGTGCAAGAACTCTAGCGGGGAGAGATACGCAGTATTTT. It yields the protein CSARTLAGRDTQYF.

The chain recombines TRBV12-3 or TRBV12-4 with TRBJ2-5, with D maybe TRBD2 (5 bases). This CDR3 comprises 17 residues. The germline V and J ends were trimmed by 3 bases and 4 bases, with 21 bases remaining between them. The CDR3 spells CASSFSLEGGVRETQYF. CDR3 DNA: TGTGCCAGCAGTTTCTCCCTCGAGGGTGGGGTAAGAGAGACCCAGTACTTC.

The V and J genes are TRBV6-4 and TRBJ2-1; D is undetermined. The CDR3 is 17 residues long. The germline CDR1 and CDR2 sequences are MRHNA and SNTAGT. Trimming took off 0 bases at V and 1 base at J, with 13 bases between the two ends. The CDR3 reads CASSDSIDDRSYNEQFF. The CDR3 bases are TGTGCCAGCAGTGACTCGATCGATGATCGGTCCTACAATGAGCAGTTCTTC.

This clonotype was counted between two and nine times. V gene TRBV7-8 combines with J gene TRBJ2-7; possibly TRBD1 for D (6 bases). Per germline, CDR1 SGHVS and CDR2 FQNEAQ. The CDR3 spans 14 residues. V lost 5 bases and J 4 bases, leaving 15 bases between the germline ends. This chain's CDR3 is CASSDQVGAYEQYF. The CDR3 DNA reads as TGTGCCAGCAGCGACCAGGTGGGGGCGTACGAGCAGTACTTC.

The gene calls are TRBV5-1 and TRBJ1-6, with 7 positions matching TRBD1. The junction had 8 bases not matched to a gene; V was cut back by 4 bases and J by 10 bases. CDR3 length: 14 amino acids. Germline assignment: CDR1 SGHRS and CDR2 YFSETQ. Written as DNA, the CDR3 is TGCGCCAGCAGCGGAGGGGGCGCGGGATCACCCCTCCACTTT. Translating it yields CASSGGGAGSPLHF. The whole variable domain, filled in from reference TRBV5-1 and TRBJ1-6, reads KAGVTQTPRYLIKTRGQQVTLSCSPISGHRSVSWYQQTPGQGLQFLFEYFSETQRNKGNFPGRFSGRQFSNSRSEMNVSTLELGDSALYLCASSGGGAGSPLHFGNGTRLTVT.

This clonotype was picked up a small number of times. J is TRBJ1-1 and V is TRBV12-3 or TRBV12-4; D ambiguous. With 3 bases removed from V and 1 base from J, the gap between germline ends came to 9 bases. This CDR3 has 14 amino acids. The CDR3: CASSLDVPNTEAFF. CDR3 bases: TGTGCCAGCAGTTTGGACGTCCCGAACACTGAAGCTTTCTTT.

The V call is TRBV19, the J call TRBJ1-1; D not certain. Between the trimmed V and J ends, which lost 4 bases and 4 bases, there was a span of 19 bases. CDR1 LNHDA and CDR2 SQIVND come from the germline V gene (reference sequence). The CDR3 is 16 residues long. CDR3 sequence reads: CASSTLGLPAFTEAFF. As DNA, the CDR3 is TGTGCCAGTAGTACCCTTGGACTGCCGGCCTTCACTGAAGCTTTCTTT.

The chain couples TRBV6-2 or TRBV6-3 to TRBJ2-7; D not certain. The CDR3 extends over 14 amino acids. The V end lost 6 bases, the J end lost 2 bases, and 14 bases lay between the germline ends. Germline CDR1 is MNHEY and CDR2 is SVGEGT. The CDR3 reads CASRIRGRTYEQYF. The CDR3 DNA reads as TGTGCCAGCAGGATCAGAGGTCGTACCTACGAGCAGTACTTC.

The chain combines TRBV7-2 with TRBJ1-1; TRBD1 might be the D (6 bases). Trimming removed 10 bases at V and 1 base at J, with 19 bases between. Germline-derived CDR1 and CDR2 are SGHTA and FQGNSA. The CDR3 has 15 amino acids. The CDR3 spells CATLQGLGGNTEAFF. As DNA, the CDR3 is TGTGCCACCCTGCAGGGTCTAGGGGGGAACACTGAAGCTTTCTTT.

CDR3 bases: TGCGCCAGCAGCCAGAGGTCGGACAGGGGATCCTACGAGCAGTACTTC. Translating it yields CASSQRSDRGSYEQYF. The chain carries TRBV4-3 and TRBJ2-7; 9 nucleotides line up with TRBD1. The CDR3 runs to 16 residues. The V segment lost 3 bases and the J segment 1 base; nucleotides outside the gene matches: 7. Per germline, CDR1 LGHNA and CDR2 YSLEER.

CDR3 in DNA: TGTGCCATCAGTGAGTCGGGCGGGAGCTTAGTTGAGACCCAGTACTTC. Translating gives CAISESGGSLVETQYF. V usage is TRBV10-3 and J usage is TRBJ2-5; 7 bases align to TRBD2. Germline assignment: CDR1 ENHRY and CDR2 SYGVKD. The CDR3 consists of 16 residues. Trimming removed 0 bases from V and 5 bases from J; junction bases left unmatched: 9.

This clonotype turned up a few times. The chain carries TRBV29-1 and TRBJ1-1; D gene unclear. Germline values: CDR1 SQVTM, CDR2 ANQGSEA. Trimming took 3 bases from V and 1 from J, leaving 9 bases between them. The CDR3 is 13 residues long. The CDR3 region has the DNA TGCAGCGTTGAGGCGGCTGGGAACACTGAAGCTTTCTTT. This encodes CSVEAAGNTEAFF.

This clonotype appeared many times. V usage is TRBV7-9 and J usage is TRBJ2-3; D not certain. Germline assignment: CDR1 SEHNR and CDR2 FQNEAQ (reference sequence). V dropped 0 bases and J dropped 10 bases, with 11 bases sitting between them. The CDR3 covers 13 residues. CDR3 DNA sequence: TGTGCCAGCAGCTTAGCCGAAGAACCGGCGCAGTATTTT. It translates to CASSLAEEPAQYF. The entire variable domain, with the rest obtained from reference TRBV7-9 and TRBJ2-3, is as follows: DTGVSQNPRHKITKRGQNVTFRCDPISEHNRLYWYRQTLGQGPEFLTYFQNEAQLEKSRLLSDRFSAERPKGSFSTLEIQRTEQGDSAMYLCASSLAEEPAQYFGPGTRLTVL.

The chain couples TRBV7-9 to TRBJ2-7; D ambiguous. Germline assignment: CDR1 SEHNR and CDR2 FQNEAQ (reference sequence). The CDR3 runs 14 residues. The germline V and J ends were trimmed by 2 bases and 3 bases, with 11 bases remaining between them. The CDR3 region is CASSLSRMGYEQYF. The CDR3 nucleotides are TGTGCCAGCAGCTTAAGCAGGATGGGCTACGAGCAGTACTTC.